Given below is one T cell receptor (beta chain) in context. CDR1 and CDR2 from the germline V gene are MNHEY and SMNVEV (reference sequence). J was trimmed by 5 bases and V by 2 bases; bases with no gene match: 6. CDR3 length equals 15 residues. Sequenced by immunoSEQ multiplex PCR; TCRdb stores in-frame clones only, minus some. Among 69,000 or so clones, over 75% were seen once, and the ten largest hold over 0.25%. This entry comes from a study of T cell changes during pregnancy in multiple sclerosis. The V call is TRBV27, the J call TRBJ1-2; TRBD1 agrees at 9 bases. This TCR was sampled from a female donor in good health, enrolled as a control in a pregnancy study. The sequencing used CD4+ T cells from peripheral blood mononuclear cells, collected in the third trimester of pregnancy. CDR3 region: CASSLRPDRGYGYTF. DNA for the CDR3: TGTGCCAGCAGTTTAAGACCGGACAGGGGTTATGGCTACACCTTC.